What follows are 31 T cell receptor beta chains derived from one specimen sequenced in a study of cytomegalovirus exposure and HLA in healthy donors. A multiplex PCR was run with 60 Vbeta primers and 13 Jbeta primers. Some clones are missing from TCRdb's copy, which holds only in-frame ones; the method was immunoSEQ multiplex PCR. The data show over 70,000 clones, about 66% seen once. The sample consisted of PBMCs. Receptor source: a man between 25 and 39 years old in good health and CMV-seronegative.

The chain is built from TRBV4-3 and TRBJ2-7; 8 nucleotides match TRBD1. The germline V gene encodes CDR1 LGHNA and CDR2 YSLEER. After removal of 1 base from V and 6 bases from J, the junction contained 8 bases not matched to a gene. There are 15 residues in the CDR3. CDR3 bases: TGCGCCAGCAGCCAAGGGCAGGGGGCATATTGCGAGCAGTACTTC. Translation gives CASSQGQGAYCEQYF.

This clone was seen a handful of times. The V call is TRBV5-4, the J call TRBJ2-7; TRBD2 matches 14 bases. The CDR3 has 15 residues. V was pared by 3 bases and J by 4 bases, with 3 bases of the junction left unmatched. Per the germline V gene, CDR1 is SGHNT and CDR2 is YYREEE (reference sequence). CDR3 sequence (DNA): TGTGCCAGCAGCTCCGGGACTAGCGGGAGATACGAGCAGTACTTC. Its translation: CASSSGTSGRYEQYF.

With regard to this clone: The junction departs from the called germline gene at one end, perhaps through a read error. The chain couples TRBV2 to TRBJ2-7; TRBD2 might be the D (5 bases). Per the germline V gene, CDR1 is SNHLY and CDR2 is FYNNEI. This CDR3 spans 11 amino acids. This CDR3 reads CASSDPRGGQF. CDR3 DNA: TGTGCCAGCAGTGACCCACGAGGAGGCCAGTTC.

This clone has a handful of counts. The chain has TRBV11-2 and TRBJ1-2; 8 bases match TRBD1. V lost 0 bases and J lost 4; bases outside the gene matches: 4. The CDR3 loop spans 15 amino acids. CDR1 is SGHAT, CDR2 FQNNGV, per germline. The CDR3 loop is CASSLEQGASYGYTF. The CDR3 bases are TGTGCCAGCAGCTTAGAGCAGGGGGCGAGCTATGGCTACACCTTC.

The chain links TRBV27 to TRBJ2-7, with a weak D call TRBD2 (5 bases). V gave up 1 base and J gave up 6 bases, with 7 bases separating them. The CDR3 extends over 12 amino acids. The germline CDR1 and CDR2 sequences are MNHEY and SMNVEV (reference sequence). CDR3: CASSLLGSEQYF. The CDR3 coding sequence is TGTGCCAGCAGTTTATTAGGGAGCGAGCAGTACTTC.

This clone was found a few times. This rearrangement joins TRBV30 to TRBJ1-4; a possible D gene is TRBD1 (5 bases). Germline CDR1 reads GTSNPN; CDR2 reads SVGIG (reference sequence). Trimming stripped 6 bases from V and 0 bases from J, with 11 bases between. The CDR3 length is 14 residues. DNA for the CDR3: TGTGCCTGCTGGGGGGTAGCAACTAATGAAAAACTGTTTTTT. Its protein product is CACWGVATNEKLFF.

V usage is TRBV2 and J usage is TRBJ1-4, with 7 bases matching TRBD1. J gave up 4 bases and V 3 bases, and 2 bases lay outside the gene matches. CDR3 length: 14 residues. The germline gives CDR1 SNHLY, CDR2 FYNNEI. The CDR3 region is CASSDGTVNEKLFF. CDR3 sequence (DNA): TGTGCCAGCAGTGACGGGACAGTTAATGAAAAACTGTTTTTT.

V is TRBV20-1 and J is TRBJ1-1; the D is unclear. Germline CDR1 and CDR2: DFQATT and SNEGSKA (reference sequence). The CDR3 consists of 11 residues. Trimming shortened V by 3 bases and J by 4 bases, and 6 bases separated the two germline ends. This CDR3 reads CSASFRTEAFF. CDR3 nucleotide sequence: TGCAGTGCTAGTTTTCGCACTGAAGCTTTCTTT.

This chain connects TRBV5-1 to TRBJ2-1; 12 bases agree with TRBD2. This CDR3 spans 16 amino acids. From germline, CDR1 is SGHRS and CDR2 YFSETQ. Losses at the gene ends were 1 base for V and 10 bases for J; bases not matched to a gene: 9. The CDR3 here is CASSLTGTSGLAEQFF. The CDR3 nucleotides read TGCGCCAGCAGCTTGACCGGGACTAGCGGGCTCGCGGAGCAGTTCTTC.

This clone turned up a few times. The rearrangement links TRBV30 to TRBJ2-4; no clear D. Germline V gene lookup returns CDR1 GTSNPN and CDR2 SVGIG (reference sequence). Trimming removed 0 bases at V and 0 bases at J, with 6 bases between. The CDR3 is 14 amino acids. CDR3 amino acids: CAWSVPGAKNIQYF. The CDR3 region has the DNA TGTGCCTGGAGTGTACCCGGAGCCAAAAACATTCAGTACTTC.

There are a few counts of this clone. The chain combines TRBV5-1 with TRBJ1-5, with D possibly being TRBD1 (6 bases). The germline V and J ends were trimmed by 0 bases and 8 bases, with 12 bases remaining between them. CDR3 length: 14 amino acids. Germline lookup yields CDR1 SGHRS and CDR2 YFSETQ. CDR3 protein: CASSLDGQNKPQHF. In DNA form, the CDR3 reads TGCGCCAGCAGCTTGGATGGACAGAACAAGCCCCAGCATTTT.

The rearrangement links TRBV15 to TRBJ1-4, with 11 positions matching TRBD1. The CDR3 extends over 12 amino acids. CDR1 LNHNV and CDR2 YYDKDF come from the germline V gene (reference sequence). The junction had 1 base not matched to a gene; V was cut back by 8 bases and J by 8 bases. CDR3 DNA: TGTGCCACCGGGACAGGGGGGGAAAAACTGTTTTTT. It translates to CATGTGGEKLFF. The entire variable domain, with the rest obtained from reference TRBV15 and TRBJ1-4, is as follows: DAMVIQNPRYQVTQFGKPVTLSCSQTLNHNVMYWYQQKSSQAPKLLFHYYDKDFNNEADTPDNFQSRRPNTSFCFLDIRSPGLGDTAMYLCATGTGGEKLFFGSGTQLSVL.

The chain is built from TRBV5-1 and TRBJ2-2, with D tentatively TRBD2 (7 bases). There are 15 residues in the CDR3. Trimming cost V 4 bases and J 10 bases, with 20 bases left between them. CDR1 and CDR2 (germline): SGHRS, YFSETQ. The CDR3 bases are TGCGCCAGCAGCCCAGGGGATCGCGGGAGCCCGGAGCTGTTTTTT. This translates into CASSPGDRGSPELFF.

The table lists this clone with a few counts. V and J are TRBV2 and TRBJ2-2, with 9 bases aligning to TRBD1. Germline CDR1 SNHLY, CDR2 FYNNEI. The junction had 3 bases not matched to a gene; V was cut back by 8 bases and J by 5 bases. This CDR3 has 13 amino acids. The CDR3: CASDRGTTGELFF. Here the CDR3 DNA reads TGTGCCAGCGACAGGGGGACAACCGGGGAGCTGTTTTTT.

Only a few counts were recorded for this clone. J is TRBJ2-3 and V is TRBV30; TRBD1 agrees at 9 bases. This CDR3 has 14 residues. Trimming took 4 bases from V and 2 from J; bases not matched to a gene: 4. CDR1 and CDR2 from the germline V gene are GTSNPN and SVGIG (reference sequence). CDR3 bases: TGTGCCTGGACCGGGACAGGGCACACAGATACGCAGTATTTT. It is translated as CAWTGTGHTDTQYF.

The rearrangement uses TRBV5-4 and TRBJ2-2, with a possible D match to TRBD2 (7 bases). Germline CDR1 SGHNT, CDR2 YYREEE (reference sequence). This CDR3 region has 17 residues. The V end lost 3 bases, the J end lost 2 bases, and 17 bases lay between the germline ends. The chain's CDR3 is CASSSRFGGANTGELFF. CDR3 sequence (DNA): TGTGCCAGCAGCTCCCGTTTTGGGGGGGCTAACACCGGGGAGCTGTTTTTT.

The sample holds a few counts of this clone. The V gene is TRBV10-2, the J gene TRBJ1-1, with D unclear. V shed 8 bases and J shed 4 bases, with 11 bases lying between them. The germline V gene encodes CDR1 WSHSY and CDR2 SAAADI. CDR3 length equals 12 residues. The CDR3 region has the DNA TGCGCCAGCCTAGGAGGCCCCACTGAAGCTTTCTTT. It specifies CASLGGPTEAFF.

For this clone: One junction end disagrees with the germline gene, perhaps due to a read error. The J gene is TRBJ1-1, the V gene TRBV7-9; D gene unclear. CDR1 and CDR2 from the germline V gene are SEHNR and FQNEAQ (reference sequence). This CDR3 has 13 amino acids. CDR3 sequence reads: CASSLVGSPVPIF. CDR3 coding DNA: TGTGCCAGCAGCTTAGTTGGGAGCCCCGTTCCAATCTTT.

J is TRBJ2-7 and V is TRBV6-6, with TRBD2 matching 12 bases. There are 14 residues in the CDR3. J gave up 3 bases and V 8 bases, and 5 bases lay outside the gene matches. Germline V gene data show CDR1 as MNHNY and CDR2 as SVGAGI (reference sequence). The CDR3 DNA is TGTGCCAGCGGAAAACTAGCGGGGGGCTACGAGCAGTACTTC. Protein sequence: CASGKLAGGYEQYF.

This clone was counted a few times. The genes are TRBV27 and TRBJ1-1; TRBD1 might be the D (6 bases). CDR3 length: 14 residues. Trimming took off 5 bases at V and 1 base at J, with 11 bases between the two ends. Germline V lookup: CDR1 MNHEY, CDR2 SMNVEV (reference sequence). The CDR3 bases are TGTGCCAGCAGTCCTCGGGGGGCGAACACTGAAGCTTTCTTT. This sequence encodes CASSPRGANTEAFF.

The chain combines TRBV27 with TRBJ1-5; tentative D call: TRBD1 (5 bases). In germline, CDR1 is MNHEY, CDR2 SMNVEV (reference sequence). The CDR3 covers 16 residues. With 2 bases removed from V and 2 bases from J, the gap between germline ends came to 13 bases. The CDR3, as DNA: TGTGCCAGCAGTTTAGCCAGGGAGGTCCGCAATCAGCCCCAGCATTTT. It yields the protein CASSLAREVRNQPQHF.

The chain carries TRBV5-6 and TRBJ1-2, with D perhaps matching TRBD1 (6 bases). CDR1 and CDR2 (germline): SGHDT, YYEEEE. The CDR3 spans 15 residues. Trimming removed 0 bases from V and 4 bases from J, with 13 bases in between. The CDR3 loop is CASSLVSGGGYGYTF. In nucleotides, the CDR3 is TGTGCCAGCAGCTTGGTTTCGGGAGGGGGCTATGGCTACACCTTC. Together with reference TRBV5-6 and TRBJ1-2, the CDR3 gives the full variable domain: DAGVTQSPTHLIKTRGQQVTLRCSPKSGHDTVSWYQQALGQGPQFIFQYYEEEERQRGNFPDRFSGHQFPNYSSELNVNALLLGDSALYLCASSLVSGGGYGYTFGSGTRLTVV.

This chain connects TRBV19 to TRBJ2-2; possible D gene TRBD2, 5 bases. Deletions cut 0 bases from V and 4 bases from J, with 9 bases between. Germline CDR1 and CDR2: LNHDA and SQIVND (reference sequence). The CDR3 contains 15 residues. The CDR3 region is CASSIDWRPTGELFF. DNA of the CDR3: TGTGCCAGTAGTATAGATTGGAGGCCCACCGGGGAGCTGTTTTTT.

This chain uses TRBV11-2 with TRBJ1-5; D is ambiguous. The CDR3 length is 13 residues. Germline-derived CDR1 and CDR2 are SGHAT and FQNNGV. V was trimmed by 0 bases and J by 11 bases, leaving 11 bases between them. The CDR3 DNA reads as TGTGCCAGCAGCTTAGATATGGGGAGAACCCAGCATTTT. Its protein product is CASSLDMGRTQHF. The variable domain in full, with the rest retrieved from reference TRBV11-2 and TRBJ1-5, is EAGVAQSPRYKIIEKRQSVAFWCNPISGHATLYWYQQILGQGPKLLIQFQNNGVVDDSQLPKDRFSAERLKGVDSTLKIQPAKLEDSAVYLCASSLDMGRTQHFGDGTRLSIL.

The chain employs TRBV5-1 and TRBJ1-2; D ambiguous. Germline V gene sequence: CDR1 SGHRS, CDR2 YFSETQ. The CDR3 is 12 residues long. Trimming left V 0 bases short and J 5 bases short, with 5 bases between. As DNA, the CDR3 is TGCGCCAGCAGCTTGGCCTCTTATGGCTACACCTTC. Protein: CASSLASYGYTF.

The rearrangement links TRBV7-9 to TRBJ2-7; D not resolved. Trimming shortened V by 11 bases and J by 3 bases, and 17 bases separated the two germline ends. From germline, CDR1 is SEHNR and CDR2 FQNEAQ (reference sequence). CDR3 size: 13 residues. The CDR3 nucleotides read TGTGCCTTCCTCTGGGCCCCTCTCTACGAGCAGTACTTC. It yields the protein CAFLWAPLYEQYF.

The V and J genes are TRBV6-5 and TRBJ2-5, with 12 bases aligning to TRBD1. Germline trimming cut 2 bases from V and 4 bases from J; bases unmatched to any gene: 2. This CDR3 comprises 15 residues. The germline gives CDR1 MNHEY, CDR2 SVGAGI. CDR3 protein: CASSYRDRGRETQYF. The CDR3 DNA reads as TGTGCCAGCAGTTACCGGGACAGGGGGCGAGAGACCCAGTACTTC.

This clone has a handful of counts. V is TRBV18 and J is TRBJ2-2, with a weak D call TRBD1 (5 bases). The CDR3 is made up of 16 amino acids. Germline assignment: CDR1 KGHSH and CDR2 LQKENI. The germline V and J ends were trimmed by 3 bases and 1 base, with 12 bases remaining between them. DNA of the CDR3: TGTGCCAGCTCACCTTCGACAGCCAGGAACACCGGGGAGCTGTTTTTT. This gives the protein CASSPSTARNTGELFF.

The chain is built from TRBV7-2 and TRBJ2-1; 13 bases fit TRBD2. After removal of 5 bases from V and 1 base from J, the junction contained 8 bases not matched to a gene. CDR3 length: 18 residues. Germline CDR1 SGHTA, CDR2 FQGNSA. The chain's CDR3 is CASSPGLAGARSYNEQFF. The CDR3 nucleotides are TGTGCCAGCAGCCCAGGACTAGCGGGAGCCAGATCCTACAATGAGCAGTTCTTC.

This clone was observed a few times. The CDR3: CASSPLAAGELFF. The CDR3 DNA is TGTGCCAGCAGCCCGCTAGCAGCCGGGGAGCTGTTTTTT. The chain links TRBV11-2 to TRBJ2-2, with a weak D call TRBD2 (5 bases). The CDR3 loop spans 13 amino acids. The germline CDR1 and CDR2 sequences are SGHAT and FQNNGV. Trimming took 5 bases from V and 6 from J, leaving 10 bases between them.

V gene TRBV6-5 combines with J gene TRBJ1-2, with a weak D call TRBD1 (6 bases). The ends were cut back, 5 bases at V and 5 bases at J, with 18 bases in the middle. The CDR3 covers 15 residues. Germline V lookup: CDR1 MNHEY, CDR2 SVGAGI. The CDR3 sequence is CASSLRTELGYGYTF. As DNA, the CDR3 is TGTGCCAGCAGTCTGAGGACAGAGCTTGGATATGGCTACACCTTC.